The subject of this entry is one TCR beta chain. The antigen is not known. TCR beta CDR3 region amplification was performed from RNA transcripts. TCR CDR3 underwent first-round RT-PCR with the HTBI primer set. TCRdb called the multiplex PCR reads again in MiXCR, with one record for every CDR3 protein. The data hold approximately 640,000 distinct CDR3 sequences, with about 45% observed a single time. V lost 5 bases, J lost 1 base, and 8 bases lay in between. This CDR3 is built from 14 residues. Germline V CDR1 and CDR2: SGHTA, FQGNSA. These data are taken from a study of T cells in Graves' hyperthyroidism and ophthalmopathy. The study, taken as a whole, reports: Also found in blood were most expanded thyroid clonotypes above 0.001.

The chain links TRBV7-2 to TRBJ2-2; no definite D call. The source is an adult man with Graves' disease, either hyperthyroidism or ophthalmopathy (not recorded which). Sequencing was carried out using peripheral blood or thyroid tissue (not recorded which). The CDR3 spells CASSMRQNTGELFF. DNA for the CDR3: TGTGCCAGCAGCATGAGACAGAACACCGGGGAGCTGTTTTTT.